The T cell receptor beta chain described here comes from a study of blood T cell repertoires in COVID-19. Whole-study context: Donors in the United States, Italy and Spain gave samples during acute or convalescent COVID-19. The analysed material was cDNA or gDNA that came from T cells, B-cell-depleted T cells, or PBMCs.

Original handling: Reference gene primer amplification yielded estimated nucleated cell counts. The data were produced by immunoSEQ multiplex PCR, yet TCRdb's version contains in-frame clones alone and is incomplete. The V and J calls and clone size were taken over from that table, and D and trimming were inferred from the DNA. The repertoire has about 670,000 clones, just under 90% of them found once; the top ten carry roughly 0.25%. The CDR3 length is 16 residues. In germline, CDR1 is MNHEY, CDR2 SVGAGI. Trimming took off 0 bases at V and 3 bases at J, with 11 bases between the two ends. Sequenced input: peripheral blood. This TCR was recovered from a woman aged 18-35 years with acute or convalescent COVID-19. The chain uses TRBV6-5 and TRBJ1-4; D is unresolved. The CDR3 is CASSYSRVVSNEKLFF. The DNA for the CDR3 is TGTGCCAGCAGTTACTCGAGGGTGGTGTCTAATGAAAAACTGTTTTTT.